The text below deals with one T cell receptor beta chain. Its antigen is undetermined. During corrective heart surgery, resections were taken, and the thymus tissue came from them. Produced via immunoSEQ multiplex PCR; TCRdb's table is partial and in-frame only. The table includes 78,000 or so clones, approximately 97% detected once. The sample comes from a study of human thymus T cells. Whole-study findings and limits: In thymic and blood repertoires alike, V and J usage looked biased.

This sequence originates from a boy younger than two with a congenital heart defect but otherwise immunologically healthy. What was sequenced was thymus tissue.

The CDR3 sequence is CASSLGHNRVNQPQHF. CDR3 DNA: TGTGCCAGCAGCTTAGGCCACAACAGGGTCAATCAGCCCCAGCATTTT. This chain links TRBV7-9 with TRBJ1-5, with D possibly TRBD1 on 6 matching bases. CDR3 length: 16 amino acids. Trimming removed 1 base from V and 3 bases from J, with 13 bases in between. The V gene's germline CDR1 is SEHNR and CDR2 FQNEAQ (reference sequence).